Sequencing of this TCR beta chain was carried out in a study of T cell responses to AZD1222 COVID-19 vaccine. General study results and limits: Repertoire sampling occurred only after the peak T cell response.

Turning to this clone: Its target is not known.

Some clones are missing from TCRdb's copy, which holds only in-frame ones; the method was immunoSEQ multiplex PCR. This table holds about 110,000 clones, 70% to 90% found once. Trimming stripped 0 bases from V and 7 bases from J, with 7 bases between. Per the germline V gene, CDR1 is SGHRS and CDR2 is YFSETQ. The CDR3 contains 12 residues. The sequencing used peripheral blood, collected 28 days after the second AZD1222 dose. This TCR was recovered from an adult who received the AZD1222 COVID-19 vaccine. J is TRBJ1-2 and V is TRBV5-1, with D uncertain. CDR3 loop: CASSLDVSGYTF. CDR3 in DNA: TGCGCCAGCAGCTTGGATGTCTCTGGCTACACCTTC.